Each of the 22 T cell receptor beta chains below was sequenced from the same sample in a study of T cells after yellow fever vaccination. Using its own MiXCR run on the 5' RACE reads, TCRdb lists one record per CDR3 protein. The sample consists of about 45,000 distinct CDR3 sequences, under 8% of them appearing once. The starting material was CD8+ T cells not binding an NS4B(214-222) dextramer, sorted from PBMCs, obtained 45 days after the yellow fever booster vaccination. The receptor source for this set is a man younger than 45 who received the YFV17D yellow fever vaccine.

This clonotype was found many times. The DNA for the CDR3 is TGCGCCAGCAGCCAAGAAATGACACAGCCCAATGAAAAACTGTTTTTT. Its translation is CASSQEMTQPNEKLFF. This chain joins TRBV4-3 and TRBJ1-4; D is uncertain. This CDR3 has 16 residues. Between the trimmed V and J ends, which lost 0 bases and 5 bases, there was a span of 13 bases. CDR1 and CDR2 (germline): LGHNA, YSLEER.

This clonotype has a count of ten or more. The chain uses TRBV28 and TRBJ2-5, with D unresolved. CDR1 and CDR2 (germline): MDHEN, SYDVKM. The CDR3 length is 14 residues. Trimming pared 2 bases from V and 0 bases from J, leaving 7 bases between. CDR3 DNA sequence: TGTGCCAGCAGTTTAGGGTCTAACCAAGAGACCCAGTACTTC. It specifies CASSLGSNQETQYF.

The DNA for the CDR3 is TGTGCCAGCAGTGCCTGGGGCGCCCAGTACTTC. Translation gives CASSAWGAQYF. This chain joins TRBV25-1 and TRBJ2-5, with D perhaps matching TRBD1 (5 bases). There are 11 residues in the CDR3. V dropped 4 bases and J dropped 9 bases, with 9 bases sitting between them. Germline CDR1 is MGHDK and CDR2 is SYGVNS.

This clonotype occurred many times. This chain links TRBV2 with TRBJ2-7, with D perhaps TRBD1 (5 bases). There are 13 residues in the CDR3. The germline V gene encodes CDR1 SNHLY and CDR2 FYNNEI. Trimming took 7 bases from V and 2 from J, leaving 12 bases between them. This CDR3 is CASTGNTAYEQYF. CDR3 DNA sequence: TGTGCCAGCACAGGGAACACAGCCTACGAGCAGTACTTC. Filled out from reference TRBV2 and TRBJ2-7, the complete variable domain reads EPEVTQTPSHQVTQMGQEVILRCVPISNHLYFYWYRQILGQKVEFLVSFYNNEISEKSEIFDDQFSVERPDGSNFTLKIRSTKLEDSAMYFCASTGNTAYEQYFGPGTRLTVT.

Many counts were recorded for this clonotype. The chain employs TRBV6-5 and TRBJ2-1; 9 nucleotides agree with TRBD2. This CDR3 has 14 residues. The V gene end was trimmed by 0 bases and the J gene end by 7 bases; junction bases not matched to a gene: 1. Germline V CDR1 and CDR2: MNHEY, SVGAGI. The DNA of the CDR3 is TGTGCCAGCAGTTACTCAGCGGGAGGTAATGAGCAGTTCTTC. Protein sequence: CASSYSAGGNEQFF.

The chain has TRBV27 and TRBJ1-1; perhaps TRBD1 as D (6 bases). Germline V gene data show CDR1 as MNHEY and CDR2 as SMNVEV (reference sequence). V was shortened by 3 bases and J by 6 bases, with 11 bases between the two germline ends. The CDR3 is 13 residues long. CDR3 protein: CASSFGQRAEAFF. In DNA, the CDR3 is TGTGCCAGCAGTTTTGGACAGCGTGCTGAAGCTTTCTTT.

This clonotype has only a few counts. The chain combines TRBV27 with TRBJ2-3; no firm D call. Trimming left V 2 bases short and J 3 bases short, with 6 bases between. Germline V gene sequence: CDR1 MNHEY, CDR2 SMNVEV (reference sequence). This CDR3 has 13 residues. The CDR3 DNA reads as TGTGCCAGCAGTTTAGTGGGGACAGATACGCAGTATTTT. This encodes CASSLVGTDTQYF.

This clonotype has at least ten counts. The chain uses TRBV6-2 or TRBV6-3 and TRBJ1-5; a possible D gene is TRBD1 (5 bases). V gave up 11 bases and J gave up 3 bases, with 8 bases separating them. CDR1 and CDR2 (germline): MNHEY, SVGEGT. There are 11 residues in the CDR3. In nucleotides, the CDR3 is TGTGCCGGGGGGTTCAATCAGCCCCAGCATTTT. Encoded protein: CAGGFNQPQHF.

This clonotype was seen at least ten times. The chain carries TRBV29-1 and TRBJ2-7; D is tentatively TRBD1 or TRBD2 (5 bases each). CDR3 size: 14 residues. Germline CDR1 SQVTM, CDR2 ANQGSEA. Between the trimmed V and J ends, which lost 4 bases and 1 base, there was a span of 14 bases. CDR3 sequence reads: CSVGVGPGSYEQYF. The CDR3 nucleotides read TGCAGCGTTGGGGTGGGACCGGGATCCTACGAGCAGTACTTC.

Ten or more counts support this clonotype. The V call is TRBV5-5, the J call TRBJ1-5, with D unresolved. CDR1 is SGHKS, CDR2 YYEKEE, per germline (reference sequence). V lost 3 bases, J lost 6 bases, and 7 bases lay in between. This CDR3 is built from 12 residues. The CDR3 reads CASSSGGQPQHF. The CDR3 region has the DNA TGTGCCAGCAGCTCTGGTGGTCAGCCCCAGCATTTT.

The V gene is TRBV30, the J gene TRBJ2-3; the D gene is possibly TRBD2 (5 bases). The CDR3 runs 14 residues. V was shortened by 1 base and J by 5 bases, with 13 bases between the two germline ends. Germline-derived CDR1 and CDR2 are GTSNPN and SVGIG (reference sequence). The CDR3 spells CAWSAQKGRDTQYF. CDR3 sequence (DNA): TGTGCCTGGAGTGCTCAAAAAGGGAGAGATACGCAGTATTTT.

The table lists this clonotype with many counts. The chain joins TRBV5-6 to TRBJ2-3; 8 bases agree with TRBD1. The J segment lost 7 bases and the V segment lost 1 base, leaving 14 bases of the junction unmatched. The CDR3 sequence is 17 residues long. CDR1 and CDR2 from the germline V gene are SGHDT and YYEEEE. The chain's CDR3 is CASSLLTGGTFGHTQYF. The CDR3 nucleotides read TGTGCCAGCAGCTTGCTAACAGGGGGTACTTTTGGACATACGCAGTATTTT.

This clonotype was recorded at least ten times. The rearrangement uses TRBV5-4 and TRBJ2-2, with D perhaps TRBD1 or TRBD2 (5 bases each). Germline CDR1 is SGHNT and CDR2 is YYREEE (reference sequence). The length of the CDR3 is 16 residues. V was pared by 2 bases and J by 2 bases, with 13 bases between. The CDR3 nucleotides read TGTGCCAGCAGCTTTGGGGGACCCCTAAACACCGGGGAGCTGTTTTTT. Translation: CASSFGGPLNTGELFF.

The table lists this clonotype with many counts. The chain's CDR3 is CASSQESVGTSVDEQFF. The CDR3 DNA reads TGCGCCAGCAGCCAAGAATCAGTGGGGACTAGCGTTGATGAGCAGTTCTTC. The V and J genes are TRBV4-3 and TRBJ2-1, with TRBD2 matching over 10 bases. Germline CDR1 and CDR2: LGHNA and YSLEER. The length of the CDR3 is 17 residues. V was clipped by 0 bases and J by 8 bases; unmatched bases: 10.

As to this clonotype: A single base separates this from a much larger clone, so it may be a read error. The chain uses TRBV11-2 and TRBJ2-7, with a weak D call TRBD2 (5 bases). The length of the CDR3 is 11 residues. Germline loops: CDR1 SGHAT, CDR2 FQNNGV. The CDR3 region is CASSHAWEQHF. In nucleotides, the CDR3 is TGTGCCAGCAGCCACGCTTGGGAGCAGCACTTC. Together with reference TRBV11-2 and TRBJ2-7, the CDR3 gives the full variable domain: EAGVAQSPRYKIIEKRQSVAFWCNPISGHATLYWYQQILGQGPKLLIQFQNNGVVDDSQLPKDRFSAERLKGVDSTLKIQPAKLEDSAVYLCASSHAWEQHFGPGTRLTVT.

Details on this clonotype: One base away lies a much larger clone, so this may be a sequencing read error. The gene calls are TRBV10-2 and TRBJ2-5; maybe TRBD1 (5 bases). The CDR3 runs to 16 residues. Trimming took 6 bases from V and 5 from J, leaving 22 bases between them. CDR1 and CDR2 from the germline V gene are WSHSY and SAAADI. CDR3 region: CASRPTLDSSFETQYF. The CDR3 nucleotides read TGCGCCAGCAGACCCACCCTCGACAGTTCGTTTGAGACCCAGTACTTC.

This clonotype was found many times. This chain links TRBV5-1 with TRBJ2-7; D ambiguous. Trimming took off 0 bases at V and 7 bases at J, with 8 bases between the two ends. In germline, CDR1 is SGHRS, CDR2 YFSETQ. This CDR3 region has 12 residues. CDR3 nucleotides: TGCGCCAGCAGCTTGGGGACGGTAGAGCAGTACTTC. Residues: CASSLGTVEQYF.

This clonotype turned up a few times. V gene TRBV7-2 combines with J gene TRBJ2-7; 9 positions agree with TRBD1. V trimming: 6 bases; J trimming: 3 bases; junction bases outside the gene matches: 12. The CDR3 is 16 amino acids. Germline CDR1 and CDR2: SGHTA and FQGNSA. CDR3 nucleotide sequence: TGTGCCAGCAGTAAGACCCCGGGACAGGGAATCTACGAGCAGTACTTC. Its translation is CASSKTPGQGIYEQYF. Together with reference TRBV7-2 and TRBJ2-7, the CDR3 gives the full variable domain: GAGVSQSPSNKVTEKGKDVELRCDPISGHTALYWYRQSLGQGLEFLIYFQGNSAPDKSGLPSDRFSAERTGGSVSTLTIQRTQQEDSAVYLCASSKTPGQGIYEQYFGPGTRLTVT.

At least ten counts were recorded for this clonotype. The chain combines TRBV4-3 with TRBJ2-3; perhaps TRBD2 as D (6 bases). This CDR3 is 18 amino acids long. The germline CDR1 and CDR2 sequences are LGHNA and YSLEER. The ends were cut back, 0 bases at V and 8 bases at J, with 24 bases in the middle. As DNA, the CDR3 is TGCGCCAGCAGCCAAGATTGGGCCAGCGGGCTAGGGTTCGGTACGCAGTATTTT. Encoded protein: CASSQDWASGLGFGTQYF.

This clonotype was counted ten times or more. The chain carries TRBV6-2 or TRBV6-3 and TRBJ2-7; D may be TRBD2 (6 bases). The CDR3 runs 16 residues. Trimming pared 2 bases from V and 5 bases from J, leaving 19 bases between. Per the germline V gene, CDR1 is MNHEY and CDR2 is SVGEGT. The CDR3 DNA sequence: TGTGCCAGCAGTTACGACACCGTGCAAGGGAGGAACGAGCAGTACTTC. Translation gives CASSYDTVQGRNEQYF.

This clonotype was seen at least ten times. The chain carries TRBV7-6 and TRBJ2-1; D is unclear. CDR3 length equals 12 residues. Germline-derived CDR1 and CDR2 are SGHVS and FNYEAQ. The V end lost 5 bases, the J end lost 6 bases, and 8 bases lay between the germline ends. Written as DNA, the CDR3 is TGTGCCAGCAGCGCTATGGGCAATGAGCAGTTCTTC. It yields the protein CASSAMGNEQFF.

Ten or more counts support this clonotype. This chain links TRBV6-5 with TRBJ2-7; D is perhaps TRBD1 or TRBD2 (5 bases each). The ends were cut back, 2 bases at V and 1 base at J, with 9 bases in the middle. The CDR3 totals 14 residues. Germline CDR1 is MNHEY and CDR2 is SVGAGI. CDR3 sequence (DNA): TGTGCCAGCAGTTACCGGGACGAATCCTACGAGCAGTACTTC. Translation gives CASSYRDESYEQYF.